This T cell receptor beta chain was identified in a study of T cell changes during pregnancy in multiple sclerosis. This table comes from immunoSEQ multiplex PCR, and its TCRdb copy is limited to in-frame clones, with some not included. This table holds 45,000 to 60,000 clones, 85% to 95% found once. CDR1 and CDR2 (germline): SGHTA, FQGNSA. The CDR3 consists of 13 residues. V gave up 2 bases and J gave up 1 base, with 2 bases separating them. The sequence was collected from a female donor with multiple sclerosis, enrolled in a pregnancy study. This rearrangement joins TRBV7-2 to TRBJ2-2; D gene ambiguous. The source material was CD4+ T cells from peripheral blood mononuclear cells, sampled in the third trimester of pregnancy. The CDR3 region is CASSLLNTGELFF. CDR3 nucleotides: TGTGCCAGCAGCTTACTGAACACCGGGGAGCTGTTTTTT.